The following is a T cell receptor beta chain sequence with its context. Authors' processing steps: By means of reference gene primer amplification, nucleated cell counts were estimated. Method: immunoSEQ multiplex PCR; TCRdb's copy keeps in-frame clones and lacks some. Clonal size and the V and J genes are those of that table, whereas D and trimming came from the DNA. The sample holds about 100,000 clones, about 86% seen once. The data originate from a study of blood T cell repertoires in COVID-19. Trimming shortened V by 1 base and J by 6 bases, and 5 bases separated the two germline ends. Per germline, CDR1 SGHRS and CDR2 YFSETQ. The CDR3 runs 11 residues.

The chain recombines TRBV5-1 with TRBJ2-7; D remains unclear. The material sequenced was peripheral blood. The receptor's source is a man aged 55 to 69 with acute or convalescent COVID-19. Here the CDR3 reads CASSLKSEQYF. CDR3 nucleotide sequence: TGCGCCAGCAGCTTGAAGAGCGAGCAGTACTTC.